This TCR beta chain appears in the sequencing data of a study of blood T cell repertoires in COVID-19 (TCRdb year 2020). As for the study more broadly: Samples covering the acute and convalescent phases of COVID-19 were provided by collaborators in the United States, Italy and Spain. Samples were obtained from the ongoing ImmuneRACE study (first 160 participants) and from about 1,300 subjects provided by 6 global collaborators. The material from the prospective study consisted of cDNA or gDNA derived from T cells, B-cell-depleted T cells, or PBMCs. Where available, HLA class I and class II types were obtained from metadata supplied by the sample provider rather than from assay-based typing. The sample metadata nearly always contained a de-identified subject ID, COVID-19 status, age in years and sex. The repertoires were made available in a free public database intended to serve as a resource for research on the immune response to SARS-CoV-2. Deeply sampled blood TCRbeta repertoires from subjects exposed to, actively infected with, or recovered from COVID-19 were included in the dataset. Overall study outcomes, separate from this receptor: The amount of clinical and demographic metadata varied by source and participant and was provided uncurated.

Each collaborating institution followed its own protocols to collect whole blood in K2EDTA tubes. For TCRbeta analysis, collaborators shipped samples in one of three forms: frozen whole blood, isolated PBMCs, or DNA extracted from either of those sample types. About this clone: There is no known antigen for this receptor. Per-base qualities were not stored, and no clone one base away is much larger.

TCRbeta CDR3 regions were amplified from genomic DNA by means of the immunoSEQ Assay, a bias-controlled multiplex PCR. Per the original workflow: The number of nucleated cells in each sample was estimated by amplification of reference gene primers within the assay. To quantify the absolute abundance of each unique TCRbeta CDR3 rearrangement, sequence reads were collapsed and filtered. For each sample, productive Simpson clonality was calculated as the square root of Simpson's diversity index over productive rearrangements. TCRdb obtained this table from immuneACCESS and retained in-frame rearrangements with V and J assigned. These tables miss some clones; where compared with another copy, unresolved V genes account for less than half of the shortfall, and the remainder is unexplained. V and J calls and clone size come straight from that table; D and trimming were deduced from the DNA. This sample gives some 29,000 clones in total; 80% to 90% of them show up just once. The ten biggest clones cover roughly 2.5% of the sample.

CDR3 length: 15 amino acids, cysteine to phenylalanine. Solely the CDR3 DNA is kept, with 45 bases framed from the first base. A distance of 12 bases separates the germline ends of V and J, which lose 1 base and 8 bases respectively. CDR1 and CDR2 are read off the germline V gene (reference sequence) as LNHDA and SQIVND. The sequenced material came from peripheral blood. The receptor's source is a human donor in a cohort sampled during active COVID-19. The chain uses TRBV19 and TRBJ1-6, with a weak D call of TRBD1 (5 bases match). The sequenced DNA: TGTGCCAGTAGTATAGGGGACGGGGGTGATTCACCCCTCCACTTT. It is translated as CASSIGDGGDSPLHF.